These 15 T cell receptor beta chains came from one sample sequenced in a study of CD8+ T cells in alopecia areata. Extracted RNA was reverse transcribed, and the resulting cDNA served as sequencing template. Sequencing used immunoSEQ multiplex PCR; TCRdb keeps in-frame clones, though not all of them. The sample carries 110,000 or so clones, 35% to 45% recorded once. Sequences were obtained from CD4+ T cells sorted from blood. The receptors originated from a human donor with alopecia areata.

The J gene is TRBJ2-3, the V gene TRBV7-2; possibly TRBD2 for D (5 bases). The germline gives CDR1 SGHTA, CDR2 FQGNSA. Trimming left V 2 bases short and J 5 bases short, with 14 bases between. CDR3 size: 15 residues. CDR3 bases: TGTGCCAGCAGCTTACGAGCATCGGGGATAGATACGCAGTATTTT. Translating gives CASSLRASGIDTQYF.

The V gene is TRBV19, the J gene TRBJ1-2; D is possibly TRBD1 (5 bases). CDR1 and CDR2 from the germline V gene are LNHDA and SQIVND (reference sequence). V shed 9 bases and J shed 2 bases, with 13 bases lying between them. The CDR3 totals 13 residues. The CDR3 loop reads CASAGDGNYGYTF. The CDR3 DNA sequence: TGTGCCAGCGCGGGGGATGGAAACTATGGCTACACCTTC.

This chain uses TRBV28 with TRBJ2-2, with D perhaps TRBD1 (6 bases). Germline V CDR1 and CDR2: MDHEN, SYDVKM. The CDR3 loop spans 13 amino acids. Trimming removed 7 bases at V and 3 bases at J, with 9 bases between. This CDR3 reads CASNRADTGELFF. For the CDR3, the DNA is TGTGCCAGCAACAGGGCCGACACCGGGGAGCTGTTTTTT.

In its sample, this clone was seen a few times. This sequence joins TRBV5-1 and TRBJ2-5; no definite D call. V was clipped by 0 bases and J by 2 bases, with 8 bases between them. The V gene's germline CDR1 is SGHRS and CDR2 YFSETQ. The CDR3 spans 14 residues. CDR3 sequence reads: CASSLGQIQETQYF. For the CDR3, the DNA is TGCGCCAGCAGCTTGGGTCAGATTCAAGAGACCCAGTACTTC.

The genes are TRBV20-1 and TRBJ2-1, with 10 positions matching TRBD2. The CDR3 sequence is 11 residues long. The germline CDR1 and CDR2 sequences are DFQATT and SNEGSKA (reference sequence). CDR3 in amino acids: CGLAANNEQFF. The CDR3 nucleotides read TGCGGACTAGCGGCCAACAATGAGCAGTTCTTC.

This clone was seen a single time. The chain links TRBV4-1 to TRBJ1-6; 8 nucleotides agree with TRBD1. V lost 4 bases to trimming and J lost 10 bases; unmatched junction nucleotides: 15. Germline loops: CDR1 MGHRA, CDR2 YSYEKL. The length of the CDR3 is 17 residues. The CDR3 loop reads CASSPSRLGTGGSPLHF. CDR3 nucleotides: TGCGCCAGCAGCCCCTCTCGGTTGGGGACAGGAGGATCACCCCTCCACTTT.

This clone was observed a handful of times. This rearrangement joins TRBV7-2 to TRBJ2-3; no clear D gene. CDR3 length equals 11 residues. From germline, CDR1 is SGHTA and CDR2 FQGNSA. V lost 2 bases, J lost 3 bases, and 0 bases lay in between. CDR3 bases: TGTGCCAGCAGCTTAACAGATACGCAGTATTTT. Encoded protein: CASSLTDTQYF.

This clone was detected only a few times. The V call is TRBV4-1, the J call TRBJ2-6; weak D call: TRBD2 (6 bases). Germline assignment: CDR1 MGHRA and CDR2 YSYEKL. This CDR3 is built from 16 residues. The V and J ends lost 2 bases and 0 bases respectively, with 8 bases between them. The CDR3 sequence: CASSQRLVSGANVLTF. The CDR3 DNA sequence: TGCGCCAGCAGCCAAAGACTAGTCTCTGGGGCCAACGTCCTGACTTTC.

The count of this clone is one. The V gene is TRBV30, the J gene TRBJ2-1; TRBD2 agrees at 9 bases. Per germline, CDR1 GTSNPN and CDR2 SVGIG (reference sequence). The CDR3 runs to 15 residues. V lost 1 base, J lost 2 bases, and 3 bases stayed unmatched. DNA for the CDR3: TGTGCCTGGAGTGAAGGACTAGCGCCCTACAATGAGCAGTTCTTC. Translation: CAWSEGLAPYNEQFF.

The chain recombines TRBV6-6 with TRBJ2-1, with D hard to call. CDR1 and CDR2 (germline): MNHNY, SVGAGI (reference sequence). Between the trimmed V and J ends, which lost 0 bases and 8 bases, there was a span of 5 bases. This CDR3 is built from 12 residues. CDR3 sequence reads: CASSYSGDEQFF. The CDR3 DNA reads TGTGCCAGCAGTTACTCCGGTGATGAGCAGTTCTTC.

The rearrangement links TRBV7-9 to TRBJ2-3; the match to TRBD2 covers 10 bases. The CDR3 runs to 15 residues. CDR1 and CDR2 from the germline V gene are SEHNR and FQNEAQ (reference sequence). V lost 3 bases, J lost 5 bases, and 5 bases stayed unmatched. The DNA for the CDR3 is TGTGCCAGCAGCTTGCTAGCGGGGGAGGGAGATACGCAGTATTTT. The encoded protein is CASSLLAGEGDTQYF. The whole variable domain, remainder taken from reference TRBV7-9 and TRBJ2-3, is DTGVSQNPRHKITKRGQNVTFRCDPISEHNRLYWYRQTLGQGPEFLTYFQNEAQLEKSRLLSDRFSAERPKGSFSTLEIQRTEQGDSAMYLCASSLLAGEGDTQYFGPGTRLTVL.

The gene calls are TRBV29-1 and TRBJ2-2, with D uncertain. V was cut by 1 base and J by 4 bases, with 13 bases left in between. Germline-derived CDR1 and CDR2 are SQVTM and ANQGSEA. This CDR3 is built from 15 residues. The CDR3 reads CSVEVIGTLTGELFF. The CDR3 DNA is TGCAGCGTTGAAGTAATAGGCACACTCACCGGGGAGCTGTTTTTT.

Concerning this clone itself: Other DNA sequences in this sample translate to the same CDR3. The chain uses TRBV7-9 and TRBJ1-5; the match to TRBD1 covers 7 bases. From germline, CDR1 is SEHNR and CDR2 FQNEAQ (reference sequence). This CDR3 has 14 amino acids. The V gene end was trimmed by 1 base and the J gene end by 6 bases; junction bases not matched to a gene: 3. The CDR3 region has the DNA TGTGCCAGCAGCTTAGGACAGGGAGGTCAGCCCCAGCATTTT. It encodes CASSLGQGGQPQHF.

The J gene is TRBJ1-1, the V gene TRBV6-6; no reliable D call. The CDR3 is 13 amino acids. With 0 bases removed from V and 2 bases from J, the gap between germline ends came to 4 bases. CDR1 is MNHNY, CDR2 SVGAGI, per germline (reference sequence). The CDR3 bases are TGTGCCAGCAGTTACTCTTTCAACACTGAAGCTTTCTTT. This encodes CASSYSFNTEAFF.

The chain employs TRBV4-3 and TRBJ2-3, with TRBD2 matching over 11 bases. Unmatched junction bases numbered 2, after V lost 6 bases and J lost 0 bases. This CDR3 is 15 amino acids long. The germline gives CDR1 LGHNA, CDR2 YSLEER. The CDR3 protein is CASSRTSGSTDTQYF. CDR3 bases: TGCGCCAGCAGTCGGACTAGCGGGAGCACAGATACGCAGTATTTT.